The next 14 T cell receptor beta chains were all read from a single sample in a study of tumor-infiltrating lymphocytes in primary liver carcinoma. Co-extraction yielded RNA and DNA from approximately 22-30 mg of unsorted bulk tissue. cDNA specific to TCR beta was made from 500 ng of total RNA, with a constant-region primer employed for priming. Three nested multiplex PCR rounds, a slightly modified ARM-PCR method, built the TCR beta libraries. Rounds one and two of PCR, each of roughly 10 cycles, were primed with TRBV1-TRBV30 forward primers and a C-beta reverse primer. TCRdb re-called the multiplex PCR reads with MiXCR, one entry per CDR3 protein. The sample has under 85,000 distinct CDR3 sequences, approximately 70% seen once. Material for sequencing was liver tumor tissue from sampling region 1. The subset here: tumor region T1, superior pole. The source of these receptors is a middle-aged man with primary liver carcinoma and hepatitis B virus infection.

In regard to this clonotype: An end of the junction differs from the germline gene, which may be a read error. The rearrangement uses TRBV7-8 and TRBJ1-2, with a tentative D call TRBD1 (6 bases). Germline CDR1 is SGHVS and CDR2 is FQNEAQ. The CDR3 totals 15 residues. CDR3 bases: TGTGCCAGCAGCCCTCGGACAGTGTTGAACTATGGCTACGCCTTC. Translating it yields CASSPRTVLNYGYAF.

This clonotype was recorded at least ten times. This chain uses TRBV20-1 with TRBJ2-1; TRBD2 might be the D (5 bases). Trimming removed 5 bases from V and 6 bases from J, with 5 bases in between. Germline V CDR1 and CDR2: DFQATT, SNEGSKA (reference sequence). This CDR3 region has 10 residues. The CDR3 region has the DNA TGCAGTGCTGGAGGCAATGAGCAGTTCTTC. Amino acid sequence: CSAGGNEQFF.

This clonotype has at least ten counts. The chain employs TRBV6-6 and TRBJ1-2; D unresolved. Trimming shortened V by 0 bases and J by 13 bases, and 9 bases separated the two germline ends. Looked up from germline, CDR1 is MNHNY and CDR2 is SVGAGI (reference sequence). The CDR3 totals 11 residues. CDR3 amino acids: CASSYSSELTF. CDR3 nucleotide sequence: TGTGCCAGCAGTTACTCGAGTGAGCTCACCTTC.

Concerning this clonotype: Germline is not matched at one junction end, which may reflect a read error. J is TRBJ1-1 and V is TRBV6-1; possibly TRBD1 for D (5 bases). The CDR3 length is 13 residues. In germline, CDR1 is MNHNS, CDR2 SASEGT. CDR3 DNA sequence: TGTGCCAGCACTAGGGACTTCAACTCTGAAGCTCTCTTT. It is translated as CASTRDFNSEALF.

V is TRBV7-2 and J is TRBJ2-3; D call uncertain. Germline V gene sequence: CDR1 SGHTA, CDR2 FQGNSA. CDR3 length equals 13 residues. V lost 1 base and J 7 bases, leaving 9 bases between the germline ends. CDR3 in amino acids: CASSLVQGYTQYF. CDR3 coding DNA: TGTGCCAGCAGCTTAGTCCAAGGTTATACGCAGTATTTT.

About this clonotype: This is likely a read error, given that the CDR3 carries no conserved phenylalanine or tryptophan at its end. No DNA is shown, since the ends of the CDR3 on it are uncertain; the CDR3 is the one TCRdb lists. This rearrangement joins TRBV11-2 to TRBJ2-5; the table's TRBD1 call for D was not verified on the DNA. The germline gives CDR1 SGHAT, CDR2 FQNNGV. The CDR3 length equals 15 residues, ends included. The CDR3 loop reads CASSLGAGGRETHYS.

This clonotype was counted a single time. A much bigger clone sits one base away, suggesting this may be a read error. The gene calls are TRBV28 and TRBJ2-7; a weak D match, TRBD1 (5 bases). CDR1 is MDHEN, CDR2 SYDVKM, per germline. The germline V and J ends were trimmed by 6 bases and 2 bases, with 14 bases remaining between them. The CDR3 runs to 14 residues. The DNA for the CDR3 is TGTGCCAGCAGATCCGGCAGGGTCACCTACGAGCAGTACTTC. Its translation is CASRSGRVTYEQYF.

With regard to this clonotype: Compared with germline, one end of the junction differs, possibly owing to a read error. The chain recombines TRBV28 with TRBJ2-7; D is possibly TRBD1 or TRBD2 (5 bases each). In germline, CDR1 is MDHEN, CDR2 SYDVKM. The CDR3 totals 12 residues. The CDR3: CTSRQDWDEEYF. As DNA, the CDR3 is TGTACCAGCAGGCAGGACTGGGACGAGGAGTACTTC.

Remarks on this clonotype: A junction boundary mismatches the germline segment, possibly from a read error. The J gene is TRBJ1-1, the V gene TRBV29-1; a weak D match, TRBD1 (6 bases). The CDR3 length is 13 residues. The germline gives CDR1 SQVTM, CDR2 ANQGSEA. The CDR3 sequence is CSVTQGEDTEAFF. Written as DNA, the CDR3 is TGTAGCGTGACACAGGGTGAAGACACTGAAGCTTTCTTT.

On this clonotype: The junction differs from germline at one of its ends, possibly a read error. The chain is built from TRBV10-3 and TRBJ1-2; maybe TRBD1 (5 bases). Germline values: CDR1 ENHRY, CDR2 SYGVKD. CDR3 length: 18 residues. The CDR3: CAISESGHRSATNYGYAF. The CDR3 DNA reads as TGTGCCATCAGTGAGTCAGGACACAGATCAGCTACTAACTATGGCTACGCCTTC.

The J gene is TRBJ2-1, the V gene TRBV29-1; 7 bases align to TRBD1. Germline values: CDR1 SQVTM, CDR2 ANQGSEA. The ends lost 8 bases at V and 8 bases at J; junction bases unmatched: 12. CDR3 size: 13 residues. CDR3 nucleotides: TGCAGCAGCGCACAGGGGAAAAGAGATGAGCAGTTCTTC. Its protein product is CSSAQGKRDEQFF.

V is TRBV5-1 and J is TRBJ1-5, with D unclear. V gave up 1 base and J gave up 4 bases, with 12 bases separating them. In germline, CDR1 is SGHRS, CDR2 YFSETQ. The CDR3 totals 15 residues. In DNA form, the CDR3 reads TGCGCCAGCAGCTTGAAGGTTGGGTATAATCAGCCCCAGCATTTT. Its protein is CASSLKVGYNQPQHF. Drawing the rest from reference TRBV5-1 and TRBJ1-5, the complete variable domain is KAGVTQTPRYLIKTRGQQVTLSCSPISGHRSVSWYQQTPGQGLQFLFEYFSETQRNKGNFPGRFSGRQFSNSRSEMNVSTLELGDSALYLCASSLKVGYNQPQHFGDGTRLSIL.

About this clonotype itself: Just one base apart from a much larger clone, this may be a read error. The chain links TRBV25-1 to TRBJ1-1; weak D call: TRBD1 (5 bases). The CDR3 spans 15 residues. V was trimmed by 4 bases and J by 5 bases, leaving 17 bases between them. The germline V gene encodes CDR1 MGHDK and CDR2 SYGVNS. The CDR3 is CASSATRGWKTEAFF. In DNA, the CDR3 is TGTGCCAGCAGTGCAACCCGGGGGTGGAAAACTGAAGCTTTCTTT.

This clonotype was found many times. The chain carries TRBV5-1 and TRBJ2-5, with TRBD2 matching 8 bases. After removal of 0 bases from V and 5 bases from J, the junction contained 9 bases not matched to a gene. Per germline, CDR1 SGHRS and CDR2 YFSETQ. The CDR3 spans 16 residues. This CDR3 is CASSLEAAGDMETQYF. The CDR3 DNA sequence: TGCGCCAGCAGCTTGGAAGCAGCGGGAGATATGGAGACCCAGTACTTC.